This entry lists 28 T cell receptor beta chains sequenced from one sample in a study of blood T cells in healthy people across ages. Then a second PCR, running about 6 to 11 cycles, was carried out with a sample-barcoded 5' primer and a J-beta primer mix. Via MiXCR, TCRdb re-called the 5' RACE reads, giving one row per CDR3 protein. Here the sample spans 780,000 or so distinct CDR3 sequences, around three fifths being singletons. Material for sequencing was blood. These receptors were obtained from a man in his forties in good health.

This clonotype was picked up one time. CDR3 sequence: CASSYSMDRGRFYEQYF. In nucleotides, the CDR3 is TGTGCCAGCAGTTACTCGATGGACAGGGGGCGATTCTACGAGCAGTACTTC. The genes are TRBV6-2 or TRBV6-3 and TRBJ2-4, with 11 bases matching TRBD1. The last part of the DNA fits TRBJ2-7 better; the J call may be wrong. Germline loops: CDR1 MNHEY, CDR2 SVGEGT. This CDR3 region has 17 residues.

For this clonotype: A single base separates this from a much larger clone, so it may be a read error. The rearrangement joins TRBV11-3 to TRBJ2-5, with D possibly matching TRBD2 (5 bases). The J call may be incorrect, as the DNA end agrees better with TRBJ2-7. Germline assignment: CDR1 SGHNT and CDR2 YENEEA. The CDR3 has 15 residues. The CDR3 bases are TGTGCCAGCAGCCGTACTTTAGCGAGAGGGCGCGAGCAGTACTTC. Translation gives CASSRTLARGREQYF.

This chain uses TRBV20-1 with TRBJ2-5; TRBD1 matches at 8 bases. Trimming at V came to 0 bases and at J to 2 bases, leaving 8 bases not matched to a gene. Germline assignment: CDR1 DFQATT and CDR2 SNEGSKA (reference sequence). The CDR3 extends over 16 amino acids. The CDR3 spells CSARDPRQGRQETQYF. The CDR3 nucleotides read TGCAGTGCTAGAGACCCCCGACAGGGGCGACAAGAGACCCAGTACTTC.

This chain uses TRBV28 with TRBJ1-1, with D tentatively TRBD1 (6 bases). Germline V gives CDR1 MDHEN, CDR2 SYDVKM. V shed 11 bases and J shed 7 bases, with 26 bases lying between them. The length of the CDR3 is 15 residues. The CDR3 DNA reads TGTGCCGCCGCCGCAGGGGTTGTTTGGTTGGGTGAAGCTTTCTTT. It yields the protein CAAAAGVVWLGEAFF.

The genes are TRBV7-9 and TRBJ2-4, with a weak D call TRBD2 (6 bases). CDR1 is SEHNR, CDR2 FQNEAQ, per germline (reference sequence). The CDR3 has 13 residues. Trimming removed 6 bases at V and 5 bases at J, with 11 bases between. CDR3 sequence: CASSDGGQNIQYF. The CDR3 DNA reads as TGTGCCAGCAGTGACGGGGGACAAAACATTCAGTACTTC.

This clonotype was observed a handful of times. The chain joins TRBV27 to TRBJ1-6; D gene ambiguous. V was clipped by 0 bases and J by 3 bases, with 15 bases between them. From germline, CDR1 is MNHEY and CDR2 SMNVEV (reference sequence). The CDR3 extends over 18 amino acids. The CDR3 sequence: CASSLSNGGGNYNSPLHF. The DNA of the CDR3 is TGTGCCAGCAGTTTATCGAACGGCGGCGGTAACTATAATTCACCCCTCCACTTT.

This sequence joins TRBV29-1 and TRBJ2-2; TRBD1 might be the D (6 bases). The V and J ends lost 1 base and 4 bases respectively, with 13 bases between them. The CDR3 has 15 amino acids. Germline CDR1 is SQVTM and CDR2 is ANQGSEA. The CDR3, as DNA: TGCAGCGTTGAAGGAGGCAGGGGTGGCACCGGGGAGCTGTTTTTT. Translation: CSVEGGRGGTGELFF.

The chain carries TRBV9 and TRBJ2-2, with TRBD2 identical over 7 bases. Per germline, CDR1 SGDLS and CDR2 YYNGEE. V trimming: 2 bases; J trimming: 7 bases; junction bases outside the gene matches: 11. This CDR3 region has 16 residues. CDR3 amino acids: CASSVQGGALSGELFF. CDR3 in DNA: TGTGCCAGCAGCGTGCAGGGAGGGGCGCTAAGCGGGGAGCTGTTTTTT. The variable domain in full, with the rest retrieved from reference TRBV9 and TRBJ2-2, is DSGVTQTPKHLITATGQRVTLRCSPRSGDLSVYWYQQSLDQGLQFLIQYYNGEERAKGNILERFSAQQFPDLHSELNLSSLELGDSALYFCASSVQGGALSGELFFGEGSRLTVL.

This clonotype was observed once. The chain is built from TRBV20-1 and TRBJ1-1; TRBD1 matches 8 bases. Germline CDR1 reads DFQATT; CDR2 reads SNEGSKA (reference sequence). The junction had 12 bases not matched to a gene; V was cut back by 5 bases and J by 4 bases. CDR3 size: 15 residues. The CDR3 bases are TGCAGTGCTTCTGACGACGACAGGGGCGGCACTGAAGCTTTCTTT. It is translated as CSASDDDRGGTEAFF.

The chain joins TRBV6-2 or TRBV6-3 to TRBJ2-5; TRBD2 agrees at 7 bases. Per the germline V gene, CDR1 is MNHEY and CDR2 is SVGEGT. The CDR3 has 15 amino acids. The V segment lost 7 bases and the J segment 4 bases; nucleotides outside the gene matches: 12. CDR3 coding DNA: TGTGCCAGCAATGATGGCGGGAGAGGTTCAGAGACCCAGTACTTC. Its translation: CASNDGGRGSETQYF.

This clonotype was seen a few times. The genes are TRBV6-2 or TRBV6-3 and TRBJ2-7, with D hard to call. The CDR3 has 14 residues. Per the germline V gene, CDR1 is MNHEY and CDR2 is SVGEGT. V lost 6 bases and J 0 bases, leaving 12 bases between the germline ends. DNA for the CDR3: TGTGCCAGCAGACACCGGGTAGACTCCTACGAGCAGTACTTC. Translated, it gives CASRHRVDSYEQYF.

This clonotype was observed a handful of times. The chain uses TRBV19 and TRBJ2-4; D ambiguous. Trimming shortened V by 7 bases and J by 5 bases, and 15 bases separated the two germline ends. Germline V lookup: CDR1 LNHDA, CDR2 SQIVND (reference sequence). The CDR3 sequence is 14 residues long. CDR3 sequence (DNA): TGTGCCAGTACCAAAGGCCGGGCACAAAACATTCAGTACTTC. It specifies CASTKGRAQNIQYF.

CDR3 residues: CASSIHLDTEAFF. In DNA form, the CDR3 reads TGTGCCAGCAGCATACATTTAGACACTGAAGCTTTCTTT. V and J are TRBV9 and TRBJ1-1; D gene unclear. This CDR3 spans 13 amino acids. Trimming took off 4 bases at V and 3 bases at J, with 10 bases between the two ends. CDR1 SGDLS and CDR2 YYNGEE come from the germline V gene.

The sample holds a few counts of this clonotype. This sequence joins TRBV14 and TRBJ2-7; 7 nucleotides line up with TRBD2. V gave up 8 bases and J gave up 4 bases; unmatched junction bases: 8. The CDR3 has 13 residues. From germline, CDR1 is SGHDN and CDR2 FVKESK. In nucleotides, the CDR3 is TGTGCCAGCCGGGGAGGGGCCGGATACGAGCAGTACTTC. Amino acid sequence: CASRGGAGYEQYF.

The chain uses TRBV5-1 and TRBJ2-1; no firm D call. The V gene's germline CDR1 is SGHRS and CDR2 YFSETQ. V gave up 0 bases and J gave up 3 bases, with 13 bases separating them. This CDR3 contains 16 residues. CDR3 nucleotide sequence: TGCGCCAGCAGCTTGGCGTTGGCCCGCGACTACAATGAGCAGTTCTTC. Amino acid sequence: CASSLALARDYNEQFF.

The chain combines TRBV20-1 with TRBJ2-7; 7 nucleotides match TRBD2. CDR3 size: 15 residues. The V gene's germline CDR1 is DFQATT and CDR2 SNEGSKA (reference sequence). After removal of 6 bases from V and 7 bases from J, the junction contained 18 bases not matched to a gene. CDR3 DNA sequence: TGCAGTGCCCTACCAGGGCTAGCGGTTTACAATGAGCAGTACTTC. It codes for CSALPGLAVYNEQYF.

The chain carries TRBV19 and TRBJ1-5; D not certain. V gave up 4 bases and J gave up 2 bases, with 18 bases separating them. Germline lookup yields CDR1 LNHDA and CDR2 SQIVND (reference sequence). This CDR3 comprises 17 residues. CDR3 residues: CASSTPTRRNGNQPQHF. The CDR3 nucleotides read TGTGCCAGTAGTACCCCCACGAGAAGAAACGGCAATCAGCCCCAGCATTTT.

This clonotype was picked up many times. The chain employs TRBV6-2 or TRBV6-3 and TRBJ1-1; D gene uncertain. Germline V gene lookup returns CDR1 MNHEY and CDR2 SVGEGT. CDR3 size: 17 residues. Trimming removed 4 bases at V and 5 bases at J, with 23 bases between. This CDR3 reads CASSFTRLRELRTEAFF. CDR3 sequence (DNA): TGTGCCAGCAGTTTTACCCGCTTGCGGGAGTTGAGGACTGAAGCTTTCTTT.

V and J are TRBV5-6 and TRBJ2-7; D is unclear. Germline V gives CDR1 SGHDT, CDR2 YYEEEE. Trimming removed 1 base from V and 7 bases from J, with 12 bases in between. The CDR3 runs 13 residues. The CDR3 DNA reads TGTGCCAGCAGCTTGCGACGGCTTGGAGAGCAGTACTTC. Protein sequence: CASSLRRLGEQYF.

This clonotype was seen only a few times. The rearrangement joins TRBV28 to TRBJ1-5, with TRBD1 identical over 8 bases. CDR3 size: 17 residues. Germline V gene sequence: CDR1 MDHEN, CDR2 SYDVKM. The junction had 18 bases not matched to a gene; V was cut back by 5 bases and J by 9 bases. CDR3 in amino acids: CASSIPPPGQDAGPQHF. CDR3 DNA: TGTGCCAGCAGTATCCCCCCGCCGGGACAGGATGCCGGGCCCCAGCATTTT. The whole variable domain, remainder taken from reference TRBV28 and TRBJ1-5, is DVKVTQSSRYLVKRTGEKVFLECVQDMDHENMFWYRQDPGLGLRLIYFSYDVKMKEKGDIPEGYSVSREKKERFSLILESASTNQTSMYLCASSIPPPGQDAGPQHFGDGTRLSIL.

The chain has TRBV3-1 and TRBJ2-3; 9 bases match TRBD2. CDR3 length: 17 residues. Germline assignment: CDR1 LGHDT and CDR2 YNNKEL (reference sequence). V shed 0 bases and J 2 bases; nucleotides not matched to a gene: 6. CDR3 sequence: CASSQDPAGGNTDTQYF. The CDR3 DNA follows: TGTGCCAGCAGCCAAGACCCAGCGGGGGGCAACACAGATACGCAGTATTTT.

The V call is TRBV30, the J call TRBJ1-2, with 7 bases identical to TRBD1. The V gene's germline CDR1 is GTSNPN and CDR2 SVGIG (reference sequence). The CDR3 covers 12 residues. J gave up 11 bases and V 0 bases, and 6 bases lay outside the gene matches. The CDR3 sequence is CAWSVQRTGYTF. For the CDR3, the DNA is TGTGCCTGGAGTGTACAAAGGACAGGTTACACCTTC.

V and J are TRBV7-9 and TRBJ2-7; no firm D call. Germline V gene lookup returns CDR1 SEHNR and CDR2 FQNEAQ (reference sequence). This CDR3 has 15 amino acids. Trimming cost V 5 bases and J 7 bases, with 21 bases left between them. In nucleotides, the CDR3 is TGTGCCAGCAGCGCCGCTAGAGTTATGGTGAATGAGCAGTACTTC. Its translation is CASSAARVMVNEQYF.

V and J are TRBV6-2 or TRBV6-3 and TRBJ1-5, with 9 bases lining up with TRBD1. Germline V gene lookup returns CDR1 MNHEY and CDR2 SVGEGT. The CDR3 is 15 residues long. J lost 10 bases, V lost 5 bases, and 12 bases had no gene match. DNA of the CDR3: TGTGCCAGCAGTAGGGACAGGGCGGCTATCGGACCCCAGCATTTT. Its translation: CASSRDRAAIGPQHF.

This clonotype was counted a few times. The V and J genes are TRBV29-1 and TRBJ2-7, with 10 bases lining up with TRBD2. The trim removed 5 bases at V and 6 bases at J, leaving 10 bases unmatched. From germline, CDR1 is SQVTM and CDR2 ANQGSEA. The CDR3 sequence is 14 residues long. The CDR3 loop reads CSVLQAGGPGEQYF. CDR3 nucleotide sequence: TGCAGCGTTTTGCAAGCGGGAGGGCCAGGCGAGCAGTACTTC.

The table lists this clonotype with a few counts. The chain links TRBV9 to TRBJ2-7; D might be TRBD1 (5 bases). Trimming took off 3 bases at V and 6 bases at J, with 7 bases between the two ends. Germline V CDR1 and CDR2: SGDLS, YYNGEE. The CDR3 totals 11 residues. For the CDR3, the DNA is TGTGCCAGCAGCGAGGGGCGCGAGCAGTACTTC. Residues: CASSEGREQYF.

The chain is built from TRBV27 and TRBJ2-1; D not certain. The CDR3 runs to 15 residues. The V gene's germline CDR1 is MNHEY and CDR2 SMNVEV (reference sequence). Between the trimmed V and J ends, which lost 6 bases and 3 bases, there was a span of 15 bases. In nucleotides, the CDR3 is TGTGCCAGCAGCAACCCCGGATATATCTACAATGAGCAGTTCTTC. Protein: CASSNPGYIYNEQFF.

To note about this clonotype: Because it lacks the conserved phenylalanine or tryptophan at the end, this CDR3 is likely a read error. The chain joins TRBV7-9 to TRBJ2-3; 8 bases fit TRBD1. This CDR3 has 16 amino acids. Trimming removed 3 bases from V and 3 bases from J; junction bases left unmatched: 8. Germline V gives CDR1 SEHNR, CDR2 FQNEAQ (reference sequence). The CDR3 sequence: CASSLRDRPETDTQYL. Here the CDR3 DNA reads TGTGCCAGCAGCTTGAGGGACAGGCCCGAAACAGATACGCAGTATTTA.